The rows below give T cell receptor beta chains drawn from one sample of a study of tumor-infiltrating lymphocytes in primary liver carcinoma. Via MiXCR, TCRdb re-called the multiplex PCR reads, giving one row per CDR3 protein. The table lists approximately 300,000 distinct CDR3 sequences, 65% of them singletons, with roughly 9% in the top ten. The specimen sequenced was peripheral blood. These receptors were collected from a man aged 40-49 years with primary liver carcinoma and hepatitis B virus infection. The CDR3 runs from the conserved cysteine through the conserved F or W. A D gene is named only where the DNA matches it firmly. Clone size is shown for a subset of rows, as once, few, many or a class of expanded clone.

V: TRBV11-2
J: TRBJ2-7
size: .
D: TRBD1
CDR3: CASNSLQGSYEQYF
DNA: TGTGCCAGCAACTCATTACAGGGGTCCTACGAGCAGTACTTC

V: TRBV12-3/TRBV12-4
J: TRBJ1-2
size: .
D: TRBD1
CDR3: CACSQGAKDSYTF
DNA: TGTGCCTGCAGCCAGGGGGCTAAGGATAGCTACACCTTC

V: TRBV28
J: TRBJ2-2
size: few
D: .
CDR3: CASRTQGPGELFF
DNA: TGTGCCAGCAGAACGCAGGGGCCCGGGGAGCTGTTTTTT

V: TRBV30
J: TRBJ2-3
size: .
D: .
CDR3: CAWRLESTDTQYF
DNA: TGTGCCTGGCGCCTAGAGAGCACAGATACGCAGTATTTT

V: TRBV12-3/TRBV12-4
J: TRBJ1-2
size: few
D: .
CDR3: CVSSLESNYGYTF
DNA: TGTGTCAGCAGTTTAGAATCTAACTATGGCTACACCTTC

V: TRBV6-2/TRBV6-3
J: TRBJ1-5
size: many
D: .
CDR3: CASSQGFQPQHF
DNA: TGTGCCAGCAGCCAGGGGTTTCAGCCCCAGCATTTT

V: TRBV5-1
J: TRBJ2-1
size: .
D: TRBD2
CDR3: CASSLGAGVLSEQFF
DNA: TGCGCCAGCAGCTTGGGAGCGGGAGTCTTAAGTGAGCAGTTCTTC

V: TRBV5-1
J: TRBJ2-7
size: .
D: TRBD1
CDR3: CASRNPGTGTYEQYF
DNA: TGCGCCAGCAGAAACCCCGGGACAGGGACCTACGAGCAGTACTTC

V: TRBV7-2
J: TRBJ2-1
size: .
D: .
CDR3: CASSPSRNEQFF
DNA: TGTGCCAGCAGCCCATCACGCAATGAGCAGTTCTTC

V: TRBV6-6
J: TRBJ2-1
size: .
D: TRBD1
CDR3: CASSYGDRVGEQFF
DNA: TGTGCCAGCAGTTACGGTGACAGGGTGGGTGAGCAGTTCTTC

V: TRBV5-6
J: TRBJ1-6
size: .
D: .
CDR3: CASSLVDSSLHF
DNA: TGTGCCAGCAGCTTGGTTGATTCATCCCTCCACTTC

V: TRBV7-9
J: TRBJ1-1
size: .
D: .
CDR3: CVRSLTGLGAEAFF
DNA: TGTGTCCGCAGCTTAACGGGGCTGGGGGCTGAAGCTTTCTTT

V: TRBV10-3
J: TRBJ1-1
size: few
D: .
CDR3: CAISGGAGRRVTEAFF
DNA: TGTGCCATCAGTGGGGGTGCAGGGAGGAGGGTCACTGAAGCTTTCTTT

V: TRBV28
J: TRBJ2-1
size: .
D: TRBD2
CDR3: CASSLTGGGGRGGFNEQFF
DNA: TGTGCCAGCAGTTTAACGGGTGGGGGGGGTCGAGGCGGATTCAATGAGCAGTTCTTC

V: TRBV24-1
J: TRBJ2-3
size: .
D: .
CDR3: CAVEVGGRSQYF
DNA: TGTGCCGTCGAAGTCGGGGGGCGTTCGCAGTATTTT

V: TRBV11-1
J: TRBJ2-1
size: .
D: .
CDR3: CASSDSSSSYSKQLF
DNA: TGTGCCAGCAGCGACTCTAGCTCATCCTACAGTAAGCAGCTCTTC

V: TRBV6-1
J: TRBJ2-7
size: many
D: TRBD1
CDR3: CASGQGARVEQYF
DNA: TGTGCCAGCGGACAGGGGGCGCGGGTCGAGCAGTACTTC

V: TRBV14
J: TRBJ2-2
size: few
D: TRBD1
CDR3: CASSPTGGITGELFF
DNA: TGTGCCAGCAGCCCCACAGGGGGCATAACCGGGGAGCTGTTTTTT

V: TRBV6-5
J: TRBJ1-6
size: .
D: .
CDR3: CASKYRALNSPIHF
DNA: TGTGCCAGTAAGTACAGGGCGCTAAATTCACCCATCCACTTT

V: TRBV19
J: TRBJ1-1
size: once
D: .
CDR3: CASADGYTEAFF
DNA: TGTGCCAGTGCGGACGGATACACTGAAGCTTTCTTT

V: TRBV4-3
J: TRBJ1-2
size: .
D: TRBD1
CDR3: CASSESTGSYGYTF
DNA: TGCGCAAGCAGCGAGTCGACAGGGTCCTATGGCTACACCTTC

V: TRBV6-1
J: TRBJ2-1
size: .
D: TRBD2
CDR3: CATILAGVSERFF
DNA: TGTGCCACGATACTAGCGGGAGTAAGCGAGCGGTTCTTC

V: TRBV6-5
J: TRBJ1-1
size: .
D: .
CDR3: CASSLQGLRTKAFF
DNA: TGTGCCAGCAGTTTGCAGGGCCTGCGGACTAAAGCTTTCTTT

V: TRBV10-1
J: TRBJ2-3
size: .
D: .
CDR3: CASSEAGTDTQYF
DNA: TGCGCCAGCAGTGAGGCGGGAACCGATACGCAGTATTTT

V: TRBV5-6
J: TRBJ2-1
size: .
D: .
CDR3: CASSFKGEGRYNEQFF
DNA: TGTGCCAGCAGCTTTAAGGGGGAGGGCCGGTACAATGAGCAGTTCTTC

V: TRBV5-1
J: TRBJ2-2
size: few
D: .
CDR3: CASRLTGPANTGELFF
DNA: TGCGCCAGCAGGTTAACCGGACCCGCGAACACCGGGGAGCTGTTTTTT

V: TRBV29-1
J: TRBJ2-1
size: .
D: .
CDR3: CSVRGTAWEQFF
DNA: TGCAGCGTCCGGGGCACGGCATGGGAGCAGTTCTTC

V: TRBV12-3/TRBV12-4
J: TRBJ2-1
size: many
D: .
CDR3: CASSLGGYQQFF
DNA: TGTGCCAGCAGTTTAGGAGGGTACCAGCAGTTCTTC

V: TRBV11-1
J: TRBJ2-7
size: .
D: TRBD1
CDR3: CVSSPRGGREPYF
DNA: TGTGTCAGCAGCCCAAGAGGGGGCAGGGAGCCGTACTTC

V: TRBV5-6
J: TRBJ2-5
size: .
D: TRBD1
CDR3: CASSSRQGARETQYF
DNA: TGTGCCAGCAGCTCTCGACAGGGGGCGCGAGAGACCCAGTACTTC

V: TRBV11-1
J: TRBJ2-5
size: .
D: TRBD2
CDR3: CASSFGEGLQEIQYF
DNA: TGTGCCAGCAGCTTTGGGGAGGGGTTGCAAGAGATCCAGTACTTC

V: TRBV29-1
J: TRBJ2-1
size: many
D: TRBD2
CDR3: CSVKSGSWNNEQFF
DNA: TGCAGCGTTAAAAGCGGGAGTTGGAACAATGAGCAGTTCTTC

V: TRBV12-3/TRBV12-4
J: TRBJ2-2
size: .
D: .
CDR3: CASSSGQGRAVRDLFF
DNA: TGTGCCAGCAGTTCAGGGCAGGGGAGAGCGGTCAGGGACCTGTTTTTT

V: TRBV20-1
J: TRBJ2-7
size: .
D: TRBD1
CDR3: CSASGPGTGTTEQYF
DNA: TGCAGTGCCTCCGGGCCCGGGACAGGGACGACCGAGCAGTACTTC

V: TRBV11-2
J: TRBJ2-1
size: .
D: TRBD2
CDR3: CARSLVVRGSYIEQFF
DNA: TGTGCCAGGAGCTTAGTCGTTCGCGGGAGCTACATTGAGCAGTTCTTC

V: TRBV4-2
J: TRBJ1-4
size: .
D: .
CDR3: CTSSRDLGEKLFF
DNA: TGTACCAGCAGCAGGGACTTAGGCGAAAAACTGTTTTTT

V: TRBV5-1
J: TRBJ1-1
size: .
D: TRBD1
CDR3: CASSSRGEVNTEAFF
DNA: TGCGCCAGCAGCTCCAGGGGGGAGGTGAACACTGAAGCTTTCTTT

V: TRBV6-5
J: TRBJ1-5
size: many
D: .
CDR3: CASSQQGNQPQHF
DNA: TGTGCCAGCAGTCAACAGGGCAATCAGCCCCAGCATTTT

V: TRBV19
J: TRBJ2-7
size: .
D: .
CDR3: CASSIQRGYEQYF
DNA: TGTGCCAGTAGTATACAGAGAGGCTACGAGCAGTACTTC

V: TRBV6-5
J: TRBJ1-2
size: once
D: .
CDR3: CASSRGRCEGYTF
DNA: TGTGCCAGTAGTCGGGGACGGTGTGAGGGCTACACCTTC

V: TRBV4-2
J: TRBJ1-1
size: few
D: .
CDR3: CASSQVREGLNTEALF
DNA: TGTGCCAGCAGCCAGGTAAGAGAGGGCCTGAACACTGAAGCTCTCTTT

V: TRBV14
J: TRBJ2-5
size: many
D: .
CDR3: CASSQGVYQETQYF
DNA: TGTGCCAGCAGCCAGGGGGTCTACCAAGAGACCCAGTACTTC

V: TRBV4-1
J: TRBJ2-3
size: .
D: .
CDR3: CASSQEGAGGNTQYF
DNA: TGCGCCAGCAGCCAAGAAGGGGCAGGTGGGAATACGCAGTATTTT

V: TRBV12-3/TRBV12-4
J: TRBJ2-3
size: .
D: TRBD2
CDR3: CASRLGGLGTDTQYF
DNA: TGTGCCAGCCGCCTCGGGGGGTTGGGCACAGATACGCAGTATTTT

V: TRBV30
J: TRBJ2-1
size: .
D: TRBD2
CDR3: CARSEASGGNEQFF
DNA: TGTGCCCGGAGTGAGGCTAGCGGGGGAAATGAGCAGTTCTTC

V: TRBV6-6
J: TRBJ2-5
size: .
D: TRBD1
CDR3: CASSLTGEETQYF
DNA: TGTGCCAGCAGTCTAACAGGGGAGGAGACCCAGTACTTC

V: TRBV7-9
J: TRBJ2-2
size: few
D: TRBD1
CDR3: CASSPPGQGAGELFF
DNA: TGTGCCAGCAGCCCCCCCGGACAGGGCGCCGGGGAGCTGTTTTTT

V: TRBV6-2/TRBV6-3
J: TRBJ2-1
size: few
D: TRBD2
CDR3: CASSYGLAAEQLF
DNA: TGTGCCAGCAGTTACGGACTAGCGGCTGAGCAGCTCTTC

V: TRBV5-4
J: TRBJ2-1
size: few
D: TRBD2
CDR3: CASSILAGEYNEQFF
DNA: TGTGCCAGCAGCATCCTAGCGGGAGAATACAATGAGCAGTTCTTC

V: TRBV4-1
J: TRBJ2-5
size: .
D: .
CDR3: CASSPQGEAYQVTQYF
DNA: TGCGCTAGCAGCCCTCAGGGGGAGGCGTACCAAGTGACCCAGTACTTC

V: TRBV11-3
J: TRBJ2-2
size: .
D: TRBD2
CDR3: CASNSRGLAGVAGEPFF
DNA: TGTGCCAGCAACTCCCGCGGACTAGCGGGAGTGGCCGGGGAGCCGTTTTTT

V: TRBV11-1
J: TRBJ2-2
size: .
D: .
CDR3: CASNLAADTGELFF
DNA: TGTGCCAGCAACTTAGCGGCGGACACAGGGGAGCTGTTTTTT

V: TRBV11-1
J: TRBJ2-7
size: .
D: .
CDR3: CASSLASPGEGYEQYF
DNA: TGTGCCAGCAGCTTAGCCTCCCCGGGAGAGGGCTATGAGCAGTACTTC